The 12 T cell receptor beta chains below all came from one sample that was sequenced in a study of T cells in Graves' hyperthyroidism and ophthalmopathy. Authors of the study amplified TCR beta CDR3 regions from RNA transcripts. The study used the HTBI primer set for a first-round RT-PCR of the TCR CDR3. TCRdb recomputed calls from the multiplex PCR reads with MiXCR, one row per CDR3 protein. This sample has about 560,000 distinct CDR3 sequences, with 16% found just once. The sample consisted of blood. The receptors come from a woman between 18 and 29 years old with Graves' hyperthyroidism.

V usage is TRBV19 and J usage is TRBJ1-3, with 9 bases fitting TRBD1. This CDR3 spans 15 amino acids. Germline CDR1 reads LNHDA; CDR2 reads SQIVND (reference sequence). With V trimmed by 4 bases and J by 1 base, 2 bases remained unmatched. The CDR3 coding sequence is TGTGCCAGTAGTAGCGGGACAGGGTCTGGAAACACCATATATTTT. Translated, it gives CASSSGTGSGNTIYF.

This clonotype appeared many times. The rearrangement links TRBV20-1 to TRBJ2-3, with 9 positions matching TRBD2. This CDR3 spans 14 amino acids. Germline V gene data show CDR1 as DFQATT and CDR2 as SNEGSKA (reference sequence). Trimming removed 4 bases from V and 3 bases from J; junction bases left unmatched: 5. This chain's CDR3 is CSANSGSRTDTQYF. CDR3 bases: TGCAGTGCTAATAGCGGGAGTAGGACAGATACGCAGTATTTT.

As regards this clonotype: The junction does not match germline at one end; this may be a read error. The rearrangement uses TRBV18 and TRBJ2-7; 11 bases match TRBD2. This CDR3 spans 21 amino acids. CDR1 is KGHSH and CDR2 is LQKENI in the germline V gene. The CDR3 here is CASSPHPGIFGTSGNSYEQYF. The CDR3 DNA reads TGTGCCAGCTCCCCACACCCCGGAATCTTCGGGACTAGCGGAAACTCCTACGAGCAGTACTTC.

V and J are TRBV6-2 or TRBV6-3 and TRBJ2-1; 10 nucleotides align to TRBD2. With 4 bases clipped from V and 8 bases from J, the junction kept 8 bases outside the gene matches. The CDR3 is 15 residues long. Germline V gives CDR1 MNHEY, CDR2 SVGEGT. In DNA form, the CDR3 reads TGTGCCAGCAGTTCAAGCGGGGGGGCGTGGGATGAGCAGTTCTTC. Protein sequence: CASSSSGGAWDEQFF.

This clonotype came up many times. The V and J genes are TRBV11-1 and TRBJ1-1; TRBD1 might be the D (6 bases). The V and J ends lost 2 bases and 4 bases respectively, with 11 bases between them. CDR1 is SGHAT and CDR2 is FQDESV in the germline V gene (reference sequence). The CDR3 contains 14 residues. CDR3 in amino acids: CASSLNRVGTEAFF. CDR3 DNA sequence: TGTGCCAGCAGCTTAAACAGGGTGGGCACTGAAGCTTTCTTT.

The rearrangement joins TRBV4-1 to TRBJ1-5; unclear D gene. With 1 base removed from V and 0 bases from J, the gap between germline ends came to 7 bases. The CDR3 consists of 15 residues. From germline, CDR1 is MGHRA and CDR2 YSYEKL. The chain's CDR3 is CASSQGWISNQPQHF. The CDR3, as DNA: TGCGCCAGCAGCCAAGGATGGATTAGCAATCAGCCCCAGCATTTT.

CDR3 in DNA: TGTGCCAGTAGACACAGGGCCTATAGCAATCAGCCCCAGCATTTT. It translates to CASRHRAYSNQPQHF. This chain uses TRBV19 with TRBJ1-5; perhaps TRBD1 as D (6 bases). The CDR3 has 15 amino acids. Trimming took 6 bases from V and 0 from J, leaving 12 bases between them. Germline CDR1 reads LNHDA; CDR2 reads SQIVND (reference sequence).

This clonotype has ten or more counts. V gene TRBV5-1 combines with J gene TRBJ1-1; the D is unclear. This CDR3 has 12 amino acids. Deletions cut 5 bases from V and 0 bases from J, with 5 bases between. The germline V gene has CDR1 SGHRS and CDR2 YFSETQ. CDR3 residues: CASSIVNTEAFF. The CDR3 nucleotides read TGCGCCAGCAGTATAGTGAACACTGAAGCTTTCTTT.

This clonotype was counted many times. This chain uses TRBV28 with TRBJ2-3; weak D call: TRBD1 (6 bases). This CDR3 has 13 amino acids. Germline lookup yields CDR1 MDHEN and CDR2 SYDVKM. V was trimmed by 4 bases and J by 3 bases, leaving 8 bases between them. In nucleotides, the CDR3 is TGTGCCAGCAGTTGGACAGTGACAGATACGCAGTATTTT. This translates into CASSWTVTDTQYF.

This clonotype was counted a few times. This chain uses TRBV19 with TRBJ2-7, with TRBD1 as a possible D gene (5 bases). From germline, CDR1 is LNHDA and CDR2 SQIVND (reference sequence). The CDR3 loop spans 14 amino acids. The V and J ends lost 3 bases and 2 bases respectively, with 11 bases between them. CDR3 protein: CASSIRQIPYEQYF. CDR3 sequence (DNA): TGTGCCAGTAGTATTAGACAGATTCCCTACGAGCAGTACTTC.

To note about this clonotype: A much larger clone differs by one base, so this may be a read error. This chain joins TRBV11-3 and TRBJ1-6, with D tentatively TRBD1 (5 bases). Germline values: CDR1 SGHNT, CDR2 YENEEA. CDR3 length: 13 residues. CDR3 DNA: TGTGCCAGCAGCTTAGATACAGGCGCACCCCGCCACTTT. This sequence encodes CASSLDTGAPRHF.

This clonotype was recorded many times. The genes are TRBV20-1 and TRBJ2-5; 8 positions agree with TRBD2. Germline assignment: CDR1 DFQATT and CDR2 SNEGSKA (reference sequence). The CDR3 length is 14 residues. Trimming at V came to 1 base and at J to 0 bases, leaving 1 base not matched to a gene. CDR3 loop: CSARGAGDQETQYF. The CDR3 DNA reads TGCAGTGCTAGAGGAGCGGGAGACCAAGAGACCCAGTACTTC.